What follows are 26 T cell receptor beta chains derived from one specimen sequenced in a study of siplizumab effects on memory and regulatory T cells. The method was immunoSEQ multiplex PCR; TCRdb's version includes in-frame clones alone and lacks a portion of them. Among some 80,000 clones listed, approximately 95% were seen once. The sample consisted of CD8+ T cells sorted from blood. Source of these receptors: a human donor in good health.

This clone was seen a few times. The rearrangement uses TRBV4-2 and TRBJ1-5; tentative D call: TRBD1 (5 bases). The germline V gene encodes CDR1 LGHNA and CDR2 YNFKEQ. The CDR3 length is 15 residues. Trimming pared 1 base from V and 5 bases from J, leaving 12 bases between. The CDR3 loop is CASSQGGLKDQPQHF. The CDR3 DNA is TGTGCCAGCAGCCAAGGGGGACTGAAGGATCAGCCCCAGCATTTT.

The chain links TRBV7-6 to TRBJ2-3; 7 bases match TRBD2. The CDR3 is made up of 16 amino acids. CDR1 is SGHVS, CDR2 FNYEAQ, per germline. Trimming at V came to 2 bases and at J to 0 bases, leaving 5 bases not matched to a gene. The CDR3 bases are TGTGCCAGCAGCTTACGACTAGCCTCTAGCACAGATACGCAGTATTTT. It translates to CASSLRLASSTDTQYF.

This rearrangement joins TRBV11-3 to TRBJ2-1; 7 bases are a match to TRBD2. The CDR3 is 13 residues long. CDR1 SGHNT and CDR2 YENEEA come from the germline V gene. The V segment lost 3 bases and the J segment 10 bases; nucleotides outside the gene matches: 6. DNA for the CDR3: TGTGCCAGCAGCTTCGGTCTAGCGGACGAGCAGTTCTTC. Its protein is CASSFGLADEQFF. The variable domain in full, completed from reference TRBV11-3 and TRBJ2-1, reads EAGVVQSPRYKIIEKKQPVAFWCNPISGHNTLYWYLQNLGQGPELLIRYENEEAVDDSQLPKDRFSAERLKGVDSTLKIQPAELGDSAVYLCASSFGLADEQFFGPGTRLTVL.

The chain recombines TRBV4-2 with TRBJ2-7; D assignment may be TRBD1 or TRBD2 (6 bases each). V lost 0 bases and J lost 1, with 10 bases in between. The CDR3 is 15 amino acids. Germline loops: CDR1 LGHNA, CDR2 YNFKEQ. This CDR3 reads CASSQDRGPSYEQYF. CDR3 DNA sequence: TGTGCCAGCAGCCAAGACCGGGGGCCTTCCTACGAGCAGTACTTC.

CDR3 nucleotide sequence: TGCGCCAGCAGCCAAGTGGTTAGCGGCTACAATGAGCAGTTCTTC. Translated: CASSQVVSGYNEQFF. The chain couples TRBV4-1 to TRBJ2-1; D is perhaps TRBD2 (6 bases). Per the germline V gene, CDR1 is MGHRA and CDR2 is YSYEKL. This CDR3 is 15 amino acids long. V dropped 1 base and J dropped 3 bases, with 10 bases sitting between them.

This clone was seen a few times. The chain is built from TRBV6-5 and TRBJ2-1; D possibly corresponds to TRBD1 (6 bases). V was shortened by 5 bases and J by 3 bases, with 11 bases between the two germline ends. Germline CDR1 MNHEY, CDR2 SVGAGI. The CDR3 has 14 residues. The CDR3 DNA reads TGTGCCAGCAGTCCGCGACAGGTCTACAATGAGCAGTTCTTC. Its protein product is CASSPRQVYNEQFF.

The J gene is TRBJ1-2, the V gene TRBV6-5; 9 bases match TRBD1. The CDR3 contains 15 residues. Germline V gene lookup returns CDR1 MNHEY and CDR2 SVGAGI. V was pared by 7 bases and J by 8 bases, with 14 bases of the junction left unmatched. The CDR3 is CASIVVQGAEGGYTF. Here the CDR3 DNA reads TGTGCCAGCATTGTCGTACAGGGGGCGGAAGGCGGCTACACCTTC.

The gene calls are TRBV28 and TRBJ1-2, with 7 bases identical to TRBD1. CDR1 is MDHEN and CDR2 is SYDVKM in the germline V gene. The CDR3 length is 14 residues. V gave up 2 bases and J gave up 4 bases; unmatched junction bases: 4. DNA of the CDR3: TGTGCCAGCAGTTTACGAGGGACAGTCTATGGCTACACCTTC. This translates into CASSLRGTVYGYTF.

This chain uses TRBV7-9 with TRBJ2-2; D is undetermined. Germline CDR1 is SEHNR and CDR2 is FQNEAQ (reference sequence). V was shortened by 5 bases and J by 0 bases, with 10 bases between the two germline ends. The CDR3 length is 15 residues. DNA for the CDR3: TGTGCCAGCAGCCCCTTCCGGGCGAACACCGGGGAGCTGTTTTTT. This translates into CASSPFRANTGELFF.

This clone was counted only a few times. The chain couples TRBV4-1 to TRBJ1-1; D is unclear. V was clipped by 4 bases and J by 1 base, with 10 bases between them. The CDR3 loop spans 14 amino acids. CDR1 and CDR2 from the germline V gene are MGHRA and YSYEKL. The CDR3 is CASSLGRANTEAFF. CDR3 DNA sequence: TGCGCCAGCAGCCTAGGACGGGCGAACACTGAAGCTTTCTTT.

The genes are TRBV28 and TRBJ2-5; no definite D call. Trimming left V 6 bases short and J 1 base short, with 15 bases between. The CDR3 has 15 residues. Germline V gene sequence: CDR1 MDHEN, CDR2 SYDVKM. The CDR3 DNA sequence: TGTGCCAGCAGATCCCGGGTGGGCGCCCAAGAGACCCAGTACTTC. Translated: CASRSRVGAQETQYF.

The rearrangement links TRBV15 to TRBJ1-6, with D maybe TRBD1 (6 bases). V lost 1 base, J lost 6 bases, and 7 bases lay in between. Germline V gene lookup returns CDR1 LNHNV and CDR2 YYDKDF (reference sequence). This CDR3 spans 14 amino acids. For the CDR3, the DNA is TGTGCCACCAGCAGAGTCAGGGGTAATTCACCCCTCCACTTT. Translated, it gives CATSRVRGNSPLHF.

The genes are TRBV7-9 and TRBJ2-7, with 10 bases matching TRBD2. The CDR3 has 16 amino acids. V gave up 2 bases and J gave up 5 bases; unmatched junction bases: 9. Germline V gene data show CDR1 as SEHNR and CDR2 as FQNEAQ (reference sequence). The CDR3 region is CASSLTPSGSIHEQYF. The CDR3 DNA is TGTGCCAGCAGCTTAACACCTAGCGGGAGTATACACGAGCAGTACTTC.

This chain connects TRBV19 to TRBJ1-5; no reliable D call. V was clipped by 0 bases and J by 0 bases, with 12 bases between them. The V gene's germline CDR1 is LNHDA and CDR2 SQIVND (reference sequence). The CDR3 is 17 residues long. CDR3 nucleotide sequence: TGTGCCAGTAGTATAGAGCCAGCCCTATATAGCAATCAGCCCCAGCATTTT. It specifies CASSIEPALYSNQPQHF.

V and J are TRBV28 and TRBJ2-7, with D perhaps TRBD1 (6 bases). Germline V gene lookup returns CDR1 MDHEN and CDR2 SYDVKM. V lost 1 base to trimming and J lost 2 bases, with 9 bases between them. The CDR3 spans 14 residues. The CDR3 region has the DNA TGTGCCAGCAGTTTATTAGGGGGTGCCTACGAGCAGTACTTC. Encoded protein: CASSLLGGAYEQYF.

The chain combines TRBV7-3 with TRBJ2-3; TRBD2 might be the D (6 bases). The V end lost 2 bases, the J end lost 2 bases, and 17 bases lay between the germline ends. The CDR3 runs 17 residues. Germline V gene sequence: CDR1 SGHTA, CDR2 FQGTGA. The CDR3 spells CASSLEGLGLHTDTQYF. CDR3 nucleotide sequence: TGTGCCAGCAGCTTAGAAGGCTTGGGACTGCACACAGATACGCAGTATTTT. The full variable domain, completed using reference TRBV7-3 and TRBJ2-3, is GAGVSQTPSNKVTEKGKYVELRCDPISGHTALYWYRQSLGQGPEFLIYFQGTGAADDSGLPNDRFFAVRPEGSVSTLKIQRTERGDSAVYLCASSLEGLGLHTDTQYFGPGTRLTVL.

The chain is built from TRBV19 and TRBJ1-2; D is possibly TRBD1 (5 bases). The CDR3 has 10 residues. Per germline, CDR1 LNHDA and CDR2 SQIVND (reference sequence). Trimming cost V 10 bases and J 8 bases, with 11 bases left between them. The DNA of the CDR3 is TGTGCCACCAGGGTTTACGGCTACACCTTC. Translation: CATRVYGYTF.

V is TRBV7-9 and J is TRBJ2-1; D call uncertain. Trimming cost V 4 bases and J 16 bases, with 14 bases left between them. The germline V gene encodes CDR1 SEHNR and CDR2 FQNEAQ (reference sequence). The length of the CDR3 is 11 residues. CDR3 protein: CASSYQEGSFF. For the CDR3, the DNA is TGTGCCAGCAGCTACCAGGAAGGTAGTTTCTTC.

The genes are TRBV29-1 and TRBJ2-5; the D call may be TRBD1 or TRBD2 (5 bases each). V was trimmed by 5 bases and J by 2 bases, leaving 15 bases between them. The CDR3 spans 14 residues. Germline loops: CDR1 SQVTM, CDR2 ANQGSEA. The CDR3 loop is CSVLLGESQETQYF. CDR3 DNA sequence: TGCAGCGTTTTATTAGGGGAGTCACAAGAGACCCAGTACTTC.

The genes are TRBV13 and TRBJ2-7, with D possibly matching TRBD2 (6 bases). V was shortened by 6 bases and J by 3 bases, with 15 bases between the two germline ends. CDR1 PRHDT and CDR2 FYEKMQ come from the germline V gene (reference sequence). The CDR3 runs 14 residues. The CDR3 loop reads CASRQMGGNYEQYF. Written as DNA, the CDR3 is TGTGCCAGCAGACAAATGGGGGGAAACTACGAGCAGTACTTC.

The rearrangement links TRBV7-3 to TRBJ2-1; TRBD2 matches 8 bases. Unmatched junction bases numbered 9, after V lost 6 bases and J lost 8 bases. This CDR3 spans 14 amino acids. Germline CDR1 SGHTA, CDR2 FQGTGA. CDR3: CASSFSGSSDEQFF. CDR3 coding DNA: TGTGCCAGCAGTTTCAGCGGGAGCTCCGATGAGCAGTTCTTC.

This sequence joins TRBV5-1 and TRBJ2-7; D not resolved. The V gene's germline CDR1 is SGHRS and CDR2 YFSETQ. The CDR3 has 15 amino acids. The ends were cut back, 2 bases at V and 5 bases at J, with 17 bases in the middle. The CDR3 DNA is TGCGCCAGCAGCTTATCCAGAGTTTTAGGCAACGAGCAGTACTTC. Protein sequence: CASSLSRVLGNEQYF.

This chain links TRBV11-2 with TRBJ2-1; 7 nucleotides match TRBD2. J gave up 8 bases and V 5 bases, and 12 bases lay outside the gene matches. CDR3 length equals 15 residues. Germline CDR1 reads SGHAT; CDR2 reads FQNNGV. CDR3 sequence: CASSLGGAGRDEQFF. In nucleotides, the CDR3 is TGTGCCAGCAGCCTAGGAGGGGCAGGGAGGGATGAGCAGTTCTTC.

V and J are TRBV28 and TRBJ1-1; possible D gene TRBD1, 5 bases. The germline V gene has CDR1 MDHEN and CDR2 SYDVKM. V was pared by 3 bases and J by 4 bases, with 27 bases between. This CDR3 spans 19 amino acids. CDR3 sequence reads: CASSLIEGRELVARTEAFF. DNA for the CDR3: TGTGCCAGCAGTTTGATAGAGGGCAGGGAGCTAGTTGCCCGCACTGAAGCTTTCTTT.

The V and J genes are TRBV2 and TRBJ2-7; D is undetermined. V lost 7 bases, J lost 5 bases, and 9 bases lay in between. CDR3 length: 11 residues. CDR1 is SNHLY, CDR2 FYNNEI, per germline. Written as DNA, the CDR3 is TGTGCCAGCATTTTCGCTCACGAGCAGTACTTC. This translates into CASIFAHEQYF.

This rearrangement joins TRBV7-8 to TRBJ2-1; 7 positions match TRBD1. From germline, CDR1 is SGHVS and CDR2 FQNEAQ. Losses at the gene ends were 5 bases for V and 5 bases for J; bases not matched to a gene: 9. The CDR3 runs 15 residues. DNA for the CDR3: TGTGCCAGCAGCCTGACAGGGTGGGGAAACAATGAGCAGTTCTTC. Encoded protein: CASSLTGWGNNEQFF.